This T cell receptor (beta chain) originates from a study of OX40 agonist ivuxolimab in advanced cancers. Study-wide background: Every 2 weeks, patients got intravenous ivuxolimab at one of six dose levels (0.01-10 mg/kg). Eligibility admitted prior anti-PD-1, anti-PD-L1 or anti-CTLA-4 therapy; 35% to 40% had some.

Sequenced by immunoSEQ multiplex PCR; TCRdb stores in-frame clones only, minus some. The profile shows some 77,000 clones, roughly 86% of them singletons. After removal of 4 bases from V and 9 bases from J, the junction contained 5 bases not matched to a gene. The CDR3 is 15 amino acids. Germline lookup yields CDR1 SGHRS and CDR2 YFSETQ. As to this clone: Its specificity is unknown.

Study conclusions and caveats: Averaged across samples, CD8+ T cells carried more expanded clones than CD4+ did.

The specimen was CD4+ or CD8+ T cells sorted from blood, collected in a trial of the OX40 agonist ivuxolimab. The source of this sequence is an adult with an advanced solid tumor such as melanoma, head and neck, liver or kidney cancer. This chain uses TRBV5-1 with TRBJ2-1; 15 positions agree with TRBD2. CDR3 nucleotides: TGCGCCAGCAGCACTGGACTAGCGGGAGGGCCTGAGCAGTTCTTC. This translates into CASSTGLAGGPEQFF.